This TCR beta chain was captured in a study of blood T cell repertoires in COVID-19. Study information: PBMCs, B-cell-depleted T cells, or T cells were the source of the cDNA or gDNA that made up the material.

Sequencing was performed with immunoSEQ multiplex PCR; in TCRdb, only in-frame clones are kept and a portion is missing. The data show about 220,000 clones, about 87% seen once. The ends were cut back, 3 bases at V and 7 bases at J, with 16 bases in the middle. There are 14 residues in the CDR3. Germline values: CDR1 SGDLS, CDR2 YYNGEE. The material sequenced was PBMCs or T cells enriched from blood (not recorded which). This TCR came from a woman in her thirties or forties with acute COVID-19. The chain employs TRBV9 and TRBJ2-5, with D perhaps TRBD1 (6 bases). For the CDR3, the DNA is TGTGCCAGCAGCGCCGGTCAGGGGCTCGGGACCCAGTACTTC. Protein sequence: CASSAGQGLGTQYF. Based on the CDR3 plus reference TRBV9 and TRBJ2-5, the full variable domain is DSGVTQTPKHLITATGQRVTLRCSPRSGDLSVYWYQQSLDQGLQFLIQYYNGEERAKGNILERFSAQQFPDLHSELNLSSLELGDSALYFCASSAGQGLGTQYFGPGTRLLVL.